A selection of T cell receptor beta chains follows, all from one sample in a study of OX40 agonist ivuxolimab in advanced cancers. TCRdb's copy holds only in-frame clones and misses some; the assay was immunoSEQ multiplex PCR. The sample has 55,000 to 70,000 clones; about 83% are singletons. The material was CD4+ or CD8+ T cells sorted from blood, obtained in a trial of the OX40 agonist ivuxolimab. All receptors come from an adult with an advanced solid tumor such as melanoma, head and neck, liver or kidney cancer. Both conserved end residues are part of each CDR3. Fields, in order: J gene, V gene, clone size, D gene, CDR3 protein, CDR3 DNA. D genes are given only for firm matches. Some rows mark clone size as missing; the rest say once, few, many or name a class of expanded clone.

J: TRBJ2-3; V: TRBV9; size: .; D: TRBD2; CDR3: CASSASGGLWTDTQYF; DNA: TGTGCCAGCAGTGCTAGCGGGGGGCTGTGGACAGATACGCAGTATTTT
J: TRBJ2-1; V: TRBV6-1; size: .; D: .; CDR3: CASRILRGNEQFF; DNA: TGTGCCAGCAGGATCCTTCGGGGAAATGAGCAGTTCTTC
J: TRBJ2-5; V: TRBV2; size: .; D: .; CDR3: CAGSTGRSKTQYF; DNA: TGTGCCGGCAGTACAGGCAGGAGTAAGACCCAGTACTTC
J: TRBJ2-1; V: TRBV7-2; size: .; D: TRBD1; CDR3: CASSLVSGQGHNEQFF; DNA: TGTGCCAGCAGCTTAGTGTCTGGACAGGGCCACAATGAGCAGTTCTTC
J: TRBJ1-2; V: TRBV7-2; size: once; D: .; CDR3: CASSLLGGYGYTF; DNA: TGTGCCAGCAGCTTATTAGGGGGCTATGGCTACACCTTC
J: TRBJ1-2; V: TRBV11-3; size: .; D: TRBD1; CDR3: CASSGQGGYGYTF; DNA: TGTGCCAGCAGCGGACAGGGCGGCTATGGCTACACCTTC
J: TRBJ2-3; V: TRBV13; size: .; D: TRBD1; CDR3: CASSSPGQGATDTQYF; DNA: TGTGCCAGCAGCTCCCCTGGACAGGGGGCAACAGATACGCAGTATTTT
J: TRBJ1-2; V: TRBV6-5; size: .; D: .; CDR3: CASSYRGQGYGYTF; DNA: TGTGCCAGCAGTTACCGGGGGCAGGGCTATGGCTACACCTTC
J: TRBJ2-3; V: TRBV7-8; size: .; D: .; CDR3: CASSARIGTNTQYF; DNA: TGTGCCAGCAGTGCCCGAATCGGCACAAATACGCAGTATTTT
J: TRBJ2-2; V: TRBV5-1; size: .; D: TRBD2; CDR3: CASSAYPGGYGDTGELFF; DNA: TGCGCCAGCAGCGCCTACCCGGGAGGGTACGGAGACACCGGGGAGCTGTTTTTT
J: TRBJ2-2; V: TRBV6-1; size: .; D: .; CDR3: CASSGADYTGELFF; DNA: TGTGCCAGCAGTGGGGCCGATTACACCGGGGAGCTGTTTTTT
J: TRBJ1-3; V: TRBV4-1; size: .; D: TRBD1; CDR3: CASSQGTVEGNTIYF; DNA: TGCGCCAGCAGCCAGGGGACAGTAGAAGGAAACACCATATATTTT
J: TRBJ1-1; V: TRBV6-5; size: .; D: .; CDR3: CASLGVGYTEAFF; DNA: TGTGCCAGCCTAGGGGTAGGGTACACTGAAGCTTTCTTT
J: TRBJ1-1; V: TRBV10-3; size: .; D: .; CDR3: CAIRGGVRHPVAFF; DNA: TGTGCCATCAGGGGGGGAGTCAGACACCCCGTGGCTTTCTTT
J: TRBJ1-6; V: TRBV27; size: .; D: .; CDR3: CASSLSVRGRAGTNNSPLHF; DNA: TGTGCCAGCAGTTTATCGGTCAGGGGTAGAGCGGGGACGAATAATTCACCCCTCCACTTT
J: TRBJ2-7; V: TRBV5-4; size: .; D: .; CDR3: CASSRDLEGVGDEQYF; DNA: TGTGCCAGCAGCCGGGACCTGGAAGGGGTTGGGGACGAGCAGTACTTC
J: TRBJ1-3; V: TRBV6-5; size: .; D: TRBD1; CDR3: CASSLRDRLNTIYF; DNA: TGTGCCAGCAGTCTCCGGGACAGGTTGAACACCATATATTTT
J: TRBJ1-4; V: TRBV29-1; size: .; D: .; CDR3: CSVGGSLGEKLFF; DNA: TGCAGCGTTGGGGGCAGCTTAGGTGAAAAACTGTTTTTT
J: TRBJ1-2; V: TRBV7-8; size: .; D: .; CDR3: CASSLRGMTGARTYYGYTF; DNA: TGTGCCAGCAGCTTAAGGGGAATGACGGGGGCGCGGACTTACTATGGCTACACCTTC
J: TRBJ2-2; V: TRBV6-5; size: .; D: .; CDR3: CASSYDTGELFF; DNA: TGTGCCAGCAGTTACGACACCGGGGAGCTGTTTTTT
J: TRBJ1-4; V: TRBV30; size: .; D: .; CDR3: CAWSSRVSEKLFF; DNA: TGTGCCTGGAGTTCCCGGGTGTCGGAAAAACTGTTTTTT
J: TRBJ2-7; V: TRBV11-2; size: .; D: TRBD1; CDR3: CASSSSGTGGSLYEQYF; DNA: TGTGCCAGCAGTTCCTCCGGGACAGGGGGCTCCCTCTACGAGCAGTACTTC
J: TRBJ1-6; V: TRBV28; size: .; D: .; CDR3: CASSLPQDGNSPLHF; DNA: TGTGCCAGCAGTTTGCCCCAGGATGGGAATTCACCCCTCCACTTT
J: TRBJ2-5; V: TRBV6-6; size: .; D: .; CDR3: CASSYSPGTQYF; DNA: TGTGCCAGCAGTTACTCACCGGGGACCCAGTACTTC
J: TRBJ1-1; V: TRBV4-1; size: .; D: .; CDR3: CASSHPRGRGTEAFF; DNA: TGCGCCAGCAGCCACCCACGGGGGCGTGGAACTGAAGCTTTCTTT
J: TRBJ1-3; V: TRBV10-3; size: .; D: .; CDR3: CAISESTGPSGNTIYF; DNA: TGTGCCATCAGTGAGTCGACGGGACCCTCTGGAAACACCATATATTTT
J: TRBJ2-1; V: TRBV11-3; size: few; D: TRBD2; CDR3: CASSLDGREGNNEQFF; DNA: TGTGCCAGCAGCTTAGATGGCAGGGAGGGAAACAATGAGCAGTTCTTC
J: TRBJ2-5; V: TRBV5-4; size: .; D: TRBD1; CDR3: CASSLAGRGQETQYF; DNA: TGTGCCAGCAGCTTGGCCGGCAGGGGGCAAGAGACCCAGTACTTC
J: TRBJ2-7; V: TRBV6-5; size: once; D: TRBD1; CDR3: CASRGRDRGHYEQYF; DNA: TGTGCCAGCAGAGGCCGGGACAGGGGCCACTACGAGCAGTACTTC
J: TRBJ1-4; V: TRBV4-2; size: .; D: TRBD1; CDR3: CASSQGGGRGEEKLFF; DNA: TGTGCCAGCAGCCAAGGAGGAGGCAGGGGGGAGGAAAAACTGTTTTTT
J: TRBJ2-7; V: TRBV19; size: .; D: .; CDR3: CASGHTYEQYF; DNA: TGTGCCAGTGGTCACACCTACGAGCAGTACTTC
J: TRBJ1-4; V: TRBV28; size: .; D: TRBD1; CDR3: CASGTTGGNNEKLFF; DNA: TGTGCCAGCGGCACCACAGGGGGAAATAATGAAAAACTGTTTTTT
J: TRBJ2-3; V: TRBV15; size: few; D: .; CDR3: CATSRSGTPTDTQYF; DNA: TGTGCCACCAGCAGGTCCGGGACCCCCACAGATACGCAGTATTTT
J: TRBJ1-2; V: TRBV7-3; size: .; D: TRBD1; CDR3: CASSSRATGSGYTF; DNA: TGTGCCAGCAGCTCGAGGGCGACAGGGAGTGGCTACACCTTC
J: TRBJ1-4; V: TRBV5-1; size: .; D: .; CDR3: CASSNDGNEKLFF; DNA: TGCGCCAGCAGCAACGACGGAAATGAAAAACTGTTTTTT
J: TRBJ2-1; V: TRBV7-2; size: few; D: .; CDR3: CASSPDVDEQFF; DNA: TGTGCCAGCAGCCCCGACGTGGATGAGCAGTTCTTC
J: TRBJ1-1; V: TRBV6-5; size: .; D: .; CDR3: CASSYRHKNTEAFF; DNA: TGTGCCAGCAGTTACCGACATAAGAACACTGAAGCTTTCTTT
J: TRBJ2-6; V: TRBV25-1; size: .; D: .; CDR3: CASTPSRAGGANVLTF; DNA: TGTGCCAGCACCCCATCCCGGGCAGGGGGGGCCAACGTCCTGACTTTC
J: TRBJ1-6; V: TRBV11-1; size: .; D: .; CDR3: CASSAQYNSPLHF; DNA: TGTGCCAGCAGCGCCCAATATAATTCACCCCTCCACTTT
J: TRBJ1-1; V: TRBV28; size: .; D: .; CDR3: CASSFGADLNTEAFF; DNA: TGTGCCAGCAGTTTCGGGGCGGACCTGAACACTGAAGCTTTCTTT
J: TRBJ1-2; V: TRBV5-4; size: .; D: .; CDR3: CASSRTEWSYTF; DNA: TGTGCCAGCAGCCGGACTGAGTGGAGCTACACCTTC
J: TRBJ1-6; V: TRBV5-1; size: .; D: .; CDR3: CASSSDSYGSPLHF; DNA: TGCGCCAGCAGCTCGGACAGTTATGGTTCACCCCTCCACTTT
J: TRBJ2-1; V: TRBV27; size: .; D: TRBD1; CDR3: CASSLAGTGAYNEQFF; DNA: TGTGCCAGCAGTTTAGCCGGGACAGGGGCTTACAATGAGCAGTTCTTC
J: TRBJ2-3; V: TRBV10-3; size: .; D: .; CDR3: CAISVAVQSTDTQYF; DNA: TGTGCCATCAGTGTCGCGGTACAGAGCACAGATACGCAGTATTTT
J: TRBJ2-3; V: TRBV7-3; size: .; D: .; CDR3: CASSFLRADTQYF; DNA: TGTGCCAGCAGCTTTCTGAGGGCAGATACGCAGTATTTT